This T cell receptor beta chain is drawn from a study of T-cell reconstitution after alpha-beta-depleted transplantation in children. Points from the study as a whole: It was reported that alpha-beta T cells came from several hundred expanded graft clones (about two months after transplant).

In this sample, this clonotype turned up many times. What it binds is not known. The CDR3 is made up of 15 amino acids. V shed 0 bases and J shed 2 bases, with 10 bases lying between them. Per the germline V gene, CDR1 is MNHEY and CDR2 is SVGAGI. Preparation of the TCRbeta library was carried out with unique molecular identifiers. In TCRdb, the PCR reads were re-called with MiXCR into one record per CDR3 protein. This repertoire shows 220,000 or so distinct CDR3 sequences, under 9.5% found once; its top ten account for 5% to 8%. The source is a male patient between 10 and 17 years old who had a stem cell transplant for acute lymphoblastic leukemia, so the T cells may come from the graft donor. Specimen: PBMCs, mostly from graft donor cells, collected 180 days after TCRalphabeta/CD19-depleted stem cell transplant. J is TRBJ2-5 and V is TRBV6-5; D is perhaps TRBD1 (6 bases). CDR3 sequence: CASSYSQGKQETQYF. Written as DNA, the CDR3 is TGTGCCAGCAGTTACTCCCAGGGGAAGCAAGAGACCCAGTACTTC.